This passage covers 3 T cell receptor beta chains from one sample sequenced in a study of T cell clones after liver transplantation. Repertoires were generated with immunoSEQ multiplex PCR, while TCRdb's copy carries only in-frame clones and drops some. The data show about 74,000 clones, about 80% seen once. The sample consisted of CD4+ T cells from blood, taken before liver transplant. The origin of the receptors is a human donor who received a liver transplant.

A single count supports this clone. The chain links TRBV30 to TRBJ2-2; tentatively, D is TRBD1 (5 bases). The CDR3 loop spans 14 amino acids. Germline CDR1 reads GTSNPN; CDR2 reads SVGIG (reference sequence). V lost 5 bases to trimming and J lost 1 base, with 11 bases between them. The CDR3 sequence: CAWSARGNTGELFF. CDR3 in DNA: TGTGCCTGGTCGGCAAGGGGGAACACCGGGGAGCTGTTTTTT. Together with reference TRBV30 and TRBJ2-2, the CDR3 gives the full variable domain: SQTIHQWPATLVQPVGSPLSLECTVEGTSNPNLYWYRQAAGRGLQLLFYSVGIGQISSEVPQNLSASRPQDRQFILSSKKLLLSDSGFYLCAWSARGNTGELFFGEGSRLTVL.

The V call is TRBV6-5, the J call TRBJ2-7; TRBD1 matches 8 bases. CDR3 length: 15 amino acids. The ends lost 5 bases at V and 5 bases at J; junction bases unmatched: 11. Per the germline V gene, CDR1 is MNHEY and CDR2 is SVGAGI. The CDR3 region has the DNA TGTGCCAGCAGTACCTCCGGGATACAGGGGGACGAGCAGTACTTC. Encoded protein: CASSTSGIQGDEQYF.

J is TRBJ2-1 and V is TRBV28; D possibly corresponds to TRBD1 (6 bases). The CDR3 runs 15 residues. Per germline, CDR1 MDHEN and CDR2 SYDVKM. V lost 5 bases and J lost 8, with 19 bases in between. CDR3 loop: CASSPTGKVSDEQFF. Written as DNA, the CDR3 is TGTGCCAGCAGTCCTACAGGGAAGGTATCGGATGAGCAGTTCTTC.